This entry describes one T cell receptor beta chain. Its target is unknown. This entry comes from a study of cytomegalovirus exposure and HLA in healthy donors. Whole-study findings and limits: After further analysis at a later stage, 15,000 to 20,000 TCR beta sequences were associated with HLA alleles at 0.05 false discovery rate.

CDR3 length equals 20 residues. With 60 Vbeta and 13 Jbeta primers, the PCR was carried out. The repertoire was sequenced with immunoSEQ multiplex PCR; TCRdb's copy has only in-frame clones and lacks some. The sample has about 160,000 clones; 70% to 85% are singletons. The chain employs TRBV21-1 and TRBJ1-6. TRBV21-1 has pseudogene status. The sequence was obtained from a man over 45 in good health and CMV-seropositive. The specimen was PBMCs. CDR3 loop: CASSMSGDRGSVWWNSPLHF. The CDR3 bases are TGTGCCAGCAGCATGAGCGGGGACCGAGGGTCTGTGTGGTGGAATTCACCCCTCCACTTT.